These T cell receptor beta chains were read from a single sample in a study of blood T cell repertoires in COVID-19. Method: immunoSEQ multiplex PCR; TCRdb's copy keeps in-frame clones and lacks some. The data hold 210,000 or so clones, with 80% to 90% observed a single time. Sequencing was done on a sample of peripheral blood. Receptor source: a woman aged 45-60 years with acute or convalescent COVID-19. Both conserved end residues are trimmed from each CDR3.

J | V | CDR3
TRBJ2-7 | TRBV5-6 | ASSDLRGRGSYEQY
TRBJ2-7 | TRBV7-2 | ASSLEVRRDYEQY
TRBJ2-5 | TRBV4-3 | ASSQGAAKGTQY
TRBJ1-6 | TRBV7-2 | ASRPQGVRSSPLH
TRBJ2-7 | TRBV18 | ASSPDEGFEQY
TRBJ1-5 | TRBV7-2 | ASSSGQADQPQH
TRBJ2-5 | TRBV11-3 | ASSPPILYAETQY
TRBJ2-1 | TRBV20-1 | SAERGEQF
TRBJ1-3 | TRBV6-1 | ASSELGNTIY
TRBJ1-3 | TRBV5-6 | ASSRPGTGAGNTIY
TRBJ2-1 | TRBV5-1 | ASSLGAGPWNEQF
TRBJ2-5 | TRBV7-9 | ASSFSRLGQETQY
TRBJ2-3 | TRBV6-6 | ASSQREANTDTQY
TRBJ2-7 | TRBV5-1 | ASSGGGGRGYEQY
TRBJ2-6 | TRBV19 | ASTQGAYGANVLT
TRBJ1-3 | TRBV7-6 | ASSLAPGSPGNTIY
TRBJ2-7 | TRBV5-1 | TSSWGTSGAQEQY
TRBJ2-7 | TRBV28 | ASTIAGGPYEQY
TRBJ1-5 | TRBV7-2 | ASSLVGGSRQPQH
TRBJ2-7 | TRBV7-2 | ASSLGAGYEQY
TRBJ2-1 | TRBV6-1 | ASSGRGRSSYNEQF
TRBJ2-3 | TRBV12-3/TRBV12-4 | ASSATSSTQY
TRBJ2-7 | TRBV6-1 | ASSEAETSSYEQY
TRBJ1-2 | TRBV7-9 | ASSLQGAYYGYT
TRBJ1-5 | TRBV20-1 | SASSQGEQPQH
TRBJ2-7 | TRBV6-1 | ASSEGRDSIYEQY
TRBJ2-7 | TRBV7-2 | ASTSGIGREDEQY
TRBJ1-5 | TRBV19 | ASSMAAVHQPQH
TRBJ2-7 | TRBV18 | ASSTAGVTYEQY
TRBJ2-5 | TRBV6-5 | ASRPGGWETQY
TRBJ2-2 | TRBV6-2/TRBV6-3 | ASSSPVAGELF
TRBJ2-1 | TRBV3-1/TRBV3-2 | ASSQEGQPPGEQF
TRBJ2-2 | TRBV25-1 | ASSDRADGELF
TRBJ2-3 | TRBV2 | ASRGWREGQTDTQY
TRBJ1-5 | TRBV19 | ASSTRDIRNQPQH
TRBJ1-2 | TRBV4-1 | ASSQERQGRAGYT
TRBJ2-3 | TRBV9 | ASSPRDTQY
TRBJ2-3 | TRBV6-4 | ASSPTSEGDTQY
TRBJ1-4 | TRBV30 | AWSVQVNEKLF
TRBJ2-5 | TRBV14 | ASSPGQGSLETQY
TRBJ2-1 | TRBV5-4 | ASSTGTSGLGI
TRBJ1-3 | TRBV9 | ASSSYLGQPNSGNTIY
TRBJ2-3 | TRBV18 | ASSPAGGTTDTQY
TRBJ1-1 | TRBV6-5 | ASSKPGQQAAF
TRBJ1-2 | TRBV7-9 | ASSFGTAYGYT
TRBJ2-3 | TRBV27 | ASSNDRGGTDTQY
TRBJ1-4 | TRBV7-2 | ASSLYGGLGEKLF
TRBJ2-3 | TRBV6-5 | ASSYRLGADTQY
TRBJ1-1 | TRBV2 | ASLGRGGAEAF
TRBJ2-1 | TRBV6-2/TRBV6-3 | ASSYSMIAGRGYNEQF
TRBJ2-4 | TRBV7-2 | ASSPGGSKNIQY
TRBJ2-7 | TRBV30 | AWSPSSYEQY
TRBJ2-5 | TRBV18 | ASSSLLAAQETQY
TRBJ2-3 | TRBV5-4 | ASSSRSGSTDTQY
TRBJ1-4 | TRBV10-3 | AITPGQGGEKLF